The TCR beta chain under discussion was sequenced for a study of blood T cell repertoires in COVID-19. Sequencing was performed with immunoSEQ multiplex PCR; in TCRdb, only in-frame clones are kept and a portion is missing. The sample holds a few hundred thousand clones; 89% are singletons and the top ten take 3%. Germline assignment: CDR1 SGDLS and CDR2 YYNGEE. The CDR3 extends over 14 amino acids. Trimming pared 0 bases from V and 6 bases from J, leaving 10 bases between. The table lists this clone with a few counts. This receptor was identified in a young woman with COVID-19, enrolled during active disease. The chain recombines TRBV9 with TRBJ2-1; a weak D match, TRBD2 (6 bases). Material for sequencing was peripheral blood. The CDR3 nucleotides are TGTGCCAGCAGCGTAGCTGGTAGCGGCAATGAGCAGTTCTTC. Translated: CASSVAGSGNEQFF.